This TCR beta chain was obtained from a study of blood T cell repertoires in COVID-19. Authors' processing steps: Amplification with reference gene primers provided the estimates of nucleated cell counts. Measured with immunoSEQ multiplex PCR; TCRdb has only the in-frame clones, and not every one. That table gives V, J and clone size, and the DNA gave D and trimming. The sample holds over 250,000 clones, about 88% seen once. The CDR3 length is 16 residues. CDR1 and CDR2 (germline): SGHNT, YYREEE (reference sequence). V dropped 4 bases and J dropped 0 bases, with 16 bases sitting between them. Input material: peripheral blood. This TCR derives from a woman aged 70-85 years with COVID-19, enrolled during active disease. This chain joins TRBV5-4 and TRBJ1-2; D might be TRBD1 (5 bases). DNA of the CDR3: TGTGCCAGCAGCCCCCCTGGGCAGGGCGCTAACTATGGCTACACCTTC. Protein: CASSPPGQGANYGYTF.